The 10 T cell receptor beta chains given below trace back to one sample, sequenced in a study of chemoradiotherapy in HPV16-positive cancers. Only in-frame clones appear in the TCRdb table, and some are missing; sequencing was by immunoSEQ multiplex PCR. The repertoire holds 20,000 or so clones, with more than 75% as singletons. The sequencing here drew on blood, taken from a patient who underwent chemoradiotherapy. These receptors came from a human donor with HPV-associated anogenital cancer.

The genes are TRBV19 and TRBJ2-6; 10 bases map to TRBD2. Germline V gene sequence: CDR1 LNHDA, CDR2 SQIVND (reference sequence). V was clipped by 3 bases and J by 3 bases; unmatched bases: 5. CDR3 length: 17 amino acids. CDR3 DNA: TGTGCCAGTAGTATTTCTAGCGGGGGTGATGGGGCCAACGTCCTGACTTTC. This codes for CASSISSGGDGANVLTF.

The V call is TRBV2, the J call TRBJ1-1, with D unresolved. V was shortened by 6 bases and J by 1 base, with 12 bases between the two germline ends. Germline V gene sequence: CDR1 SNHLY, CDR2 FYNNEI. CDR3 length: 14 residues. This chain's CDR3 is CASRPGRPNTEAFF. The CDR3 DNA is TGTGCCAGCAGACCTGGGAGGCCGAACACTGAAGCTTTCTTT.

The chain couples TRBV5-1 to TRBJ2-1; D perhaps matches TRBD2 (7 bases). The germline V gene has CDR1 SGHRS and CDR2 YFSETQ. Trimming took 1 base from V and 6 from J, leaving 17 bases between them. The CDR3 is 16 residues long. CDR3 amino acids: CASSLNGRGLFNEQFF. CDR3 nucleotides: TGCGCCAGCAGCTTGAACGGGCGGGGGCTATTCAATGAGCAGTTCTTC.

The chain carries TRBV7-2 and TRBJ1-5, with a possible D match to TRBD1 (6 bases). The CDR3 sequence is 15 residues long. The germline gives CDR1 SGHTA, CDR2 FQGNSA. Trimming took 6 bases from V and 0 from J, leaving 12 bases between them. The CDR3 loop is CASSYTGNSNQPQHF. The CDR3 coding sequence is TGTGCCAGCAGTTACACAGGGAATAGCAATCAGCCCCAGCATTTT.

The chain links TRBV9 to TRBJ2-6; no clear D. Trimming removed 3 bases from V and 1 base from J, with 8 bases in between. The CDR3 runs 15 residues. Germline CDR1 is SGDLS and CDR2 is YYNGEE. CDR3 nucleotide sequence: TGTGCCAGCAGCGGAGATCTGTCTGGGGCCAACGTCCTGACTTTC. This sequence encodes CASSGDLSGANVLTF.

This clone was recorded once. V gene TRBV7-2 combines with J gene TRBJ1-5, with 9 bases matching TRBD1. Germline values: CDR1 SGHTA, CDR2 FQGNSA. The trim removed 2 bases at V and 3 bases at J, leaving 11 bases unmatched. The CDR3 has 18 residues. The CDR3: CASSLPRGTGLSNQPQHF. The CDR3 DNA reads as TGTGCCAGCAGCTTACCCAGAGGGACAGGGCTTTCCAATCAGCCCCAGCATTTT. The variable domain in full, with the rest retrieved from reference TRBV7-2 and TRBJ1-5, is GAGVSQSPSNKVTEKGKDVELRCDPISGHTALYWYRQSLGQGLEFLIYFQGNSAPDKSGLPSDRFSAERTGGSVSTLTIQRTQQEDSAVYLCASSLPRGTGLSNQPQHFGDGTRLSIL.

V usage is TRBV6-1 and J usage is TRBJ1-5, with 8 bases that match TRBD1. V was clipped by 4 bases and J by 7 bases; unmatched bases: 12. CDR3 length equals 16 residues. Germline V gene sequence: CDR1 MNHNS, CDR2 SASEGT. The CDR3 nucleotides are TGTGCCAGCAGTGTCGGTAGGGCAGGGGGCCGACAGCCCCAGCATTTT. This sequence encodes CASSVGRAGGRQPQHF.

The count of this clone is one. CDR3 bases: TGCGCCAGCAGCTCCGGGGGGCGGACTGAAGCTTTCTTT. Residues: CASSSGGRTEAFF. The rearrangement joins TRBV5-1 to TRBJ1-1, with D possibly matching TRBD1 (6 bases). The CDR3 runs to 13 residues. Looked up from germline, CDR1 is SGHRS and CDR2 is YFSETQ. V lost 3 bases and J 5 bases, leaving 11 bases between the germline ends.

CDR3 region: CASSGRGLELFF. The CDR3 DNA sequence: TGTGCCAGTAGTGGTAGGGGTCTGGAGCTGTTTTTT. The chain carries TRBV19 and TRBJ2-2; possibly TRBD1 for D (5 bases). The CDR3 contains 12 residues. The V gene lost 5 bases and the J gene lost 10 bases, with 11 bases spanning the gap. The germline CDR1 and CDR2 sequences are LNHDA and SQIVND (reference sequence).

This chain joins TRBV18 and TRBJ2-3, with 7 bases lining up with TRBD2. The junction had 10 bases not matched to a gene; V was cut back by 4 bases and J by 3 bases. Germline lookup yields CDR1 KGHSH and CDR2 LQKENI. The CDR3 spans 16 residues. CDR3 in amino acids: CASSRQGAGGTDTQYF. In nucleotides, the CDR3 is TGTGCCAGCTCACGCCAGGGTGCCGGGGGGACAGATACGCAGTATTTT. Complete variable domain (other parts from reference TRBV18 and TRBJ2-3): NAGVMQNPRHLVRRRGQEARLRCSPMKGHSHVYWYRQLPEEGLKFMVYLQKENIIDESGMPKERFSAEFPKEGPSILRIQQVVRGDSAAYFCASSRQGAGGTDTQYFGPGTRLTVL.